This T cell receptor (beta chain) was obtained from a study of brain T cells in children with intractable seizures. Clones were read by immunoSEQ multiplex PCR, and TCRdb kept only the in-frame ones, dropping some. The repertoire holds 110,000 or so clones, with approximately 94% as singletons. Surgery cases with the highest brain T cell transcript signatures were chosen for sequencing. This CDR3 has 16 residues. From germline, CDR1 is LNHDA and CDR2 SQIVND (reference sequence). The ends lost 5 bases at V and 1 base at J; junction bases unmatched: 4. The clonotype originates from a boy under two years old with hemimegalencephaly and intractable seizures. The specimen comprised peripheral blood, sampled at surgery. The chain combines TRBV19 with TRBJ2-3; 12 bases are shared with TRBD2. The CDR3 here is CASSYLAGGGTDTQYF. For the CDR3, the DNA is TGTGCCAGTAGTTACCTAGCGGGAGGGGGCACAGATACGCAGTATTTT.